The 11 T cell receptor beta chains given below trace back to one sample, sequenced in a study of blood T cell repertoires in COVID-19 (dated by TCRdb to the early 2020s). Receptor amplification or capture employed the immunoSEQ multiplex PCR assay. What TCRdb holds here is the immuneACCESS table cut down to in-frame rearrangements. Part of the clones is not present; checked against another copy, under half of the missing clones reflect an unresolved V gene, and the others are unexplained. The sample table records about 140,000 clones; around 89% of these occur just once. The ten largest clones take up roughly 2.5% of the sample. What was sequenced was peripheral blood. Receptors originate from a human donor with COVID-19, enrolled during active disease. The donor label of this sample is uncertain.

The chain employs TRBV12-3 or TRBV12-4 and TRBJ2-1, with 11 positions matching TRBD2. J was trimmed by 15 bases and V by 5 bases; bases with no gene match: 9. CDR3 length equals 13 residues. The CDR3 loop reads CASSKRGLAVRFF. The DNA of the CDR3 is TGTGCCAGCAGTAAGAGGGGACTAGCGGTGAGGTTCTTC.

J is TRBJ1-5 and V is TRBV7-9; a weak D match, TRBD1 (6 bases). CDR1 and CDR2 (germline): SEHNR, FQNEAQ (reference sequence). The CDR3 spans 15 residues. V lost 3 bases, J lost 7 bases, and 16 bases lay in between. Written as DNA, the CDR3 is TGTGCCAGCAGCTTCGGCGGGGGCGCGGAACAGCCCCAGCATTTT. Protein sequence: CASSFGGGAEQPQHF.

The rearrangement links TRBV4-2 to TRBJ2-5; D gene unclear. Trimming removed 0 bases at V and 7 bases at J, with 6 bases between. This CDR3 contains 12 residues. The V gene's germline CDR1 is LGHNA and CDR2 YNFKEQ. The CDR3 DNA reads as TGTGCCAGCAGCCAAGATCCGGGGACCCAGTACTTC. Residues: CASSQDPGTQYF.

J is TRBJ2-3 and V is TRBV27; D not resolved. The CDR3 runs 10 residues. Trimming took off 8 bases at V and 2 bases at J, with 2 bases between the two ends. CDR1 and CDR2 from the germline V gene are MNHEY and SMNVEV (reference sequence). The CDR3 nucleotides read TGTGCCAGCTACACAGATACGCAGTATTTT. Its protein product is CASYTDTQYF.

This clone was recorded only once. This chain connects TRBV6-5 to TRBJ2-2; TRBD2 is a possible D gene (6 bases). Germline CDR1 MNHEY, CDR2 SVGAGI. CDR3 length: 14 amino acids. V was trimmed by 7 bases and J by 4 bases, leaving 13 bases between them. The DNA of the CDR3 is TGTGCCAGCAAGCAGACAGCGGGCACCGGGGAGCTGTTTTTT. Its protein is CASKQTAGTGELFF.

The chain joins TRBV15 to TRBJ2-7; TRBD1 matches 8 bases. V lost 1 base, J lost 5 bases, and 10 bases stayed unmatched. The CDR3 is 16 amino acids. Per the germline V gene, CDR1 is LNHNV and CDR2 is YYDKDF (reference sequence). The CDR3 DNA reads TGTGCCACCAGCAGAGCTAACCAGGGGGCCGCCGACGAGCAGTACTTC. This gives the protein CATSRANQGAADEQYF.

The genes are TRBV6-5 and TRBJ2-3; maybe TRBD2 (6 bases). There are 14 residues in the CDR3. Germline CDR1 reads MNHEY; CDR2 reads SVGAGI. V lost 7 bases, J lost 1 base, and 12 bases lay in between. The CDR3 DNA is TGTGCCAGCAAGCCCAGCGGGCGCACAGATACGCAGTATTTT. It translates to CASKPSGRTDTQYF.

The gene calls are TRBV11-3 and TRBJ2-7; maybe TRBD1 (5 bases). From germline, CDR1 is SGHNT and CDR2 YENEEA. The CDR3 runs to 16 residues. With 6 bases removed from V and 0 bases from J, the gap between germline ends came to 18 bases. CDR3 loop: CASSLSSQTASYEQYF. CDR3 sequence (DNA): TGTGCCAGCAGTCTAAGCTCACAGACAGCCTCCTACGAGCAGTACTTC. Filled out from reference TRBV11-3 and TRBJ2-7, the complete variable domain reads EAGVVQSPRYKIIEKKQPVAFWCNPISGHNTLYWYLQNLGQGPELLIRYENEEAVDDSQLPKDRFSAERLKGVDSTLKIQPAELGDSAVYLCASSLSSQTASYEQYFGPGTRLTVT.

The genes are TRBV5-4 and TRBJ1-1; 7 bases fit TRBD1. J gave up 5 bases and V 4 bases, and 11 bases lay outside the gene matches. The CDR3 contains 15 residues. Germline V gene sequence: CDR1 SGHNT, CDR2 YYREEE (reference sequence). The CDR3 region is CASSGPEHRGTEAFF. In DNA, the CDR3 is TGTGCCAGCAGCGGTCCCGAACACAGGGGTACTGAAGCTTTCTTT.

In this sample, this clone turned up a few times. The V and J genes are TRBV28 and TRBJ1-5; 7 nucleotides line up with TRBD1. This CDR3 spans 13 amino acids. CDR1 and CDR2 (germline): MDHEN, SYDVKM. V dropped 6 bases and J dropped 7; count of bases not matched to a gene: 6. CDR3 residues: CASSPTGSQPQHF. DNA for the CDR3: TGTGCCAGCAGCCCGACAGGGAGCCAGCCCCAGCATTTT.

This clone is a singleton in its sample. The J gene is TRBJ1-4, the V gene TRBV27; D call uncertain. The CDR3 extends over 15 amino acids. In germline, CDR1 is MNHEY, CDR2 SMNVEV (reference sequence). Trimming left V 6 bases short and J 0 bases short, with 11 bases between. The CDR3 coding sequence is TGTGCCAGCAGCGACACGGCAGCAACTAATGAAAAACTGTTTTTT. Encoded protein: CASSDTAATNEKLFF.